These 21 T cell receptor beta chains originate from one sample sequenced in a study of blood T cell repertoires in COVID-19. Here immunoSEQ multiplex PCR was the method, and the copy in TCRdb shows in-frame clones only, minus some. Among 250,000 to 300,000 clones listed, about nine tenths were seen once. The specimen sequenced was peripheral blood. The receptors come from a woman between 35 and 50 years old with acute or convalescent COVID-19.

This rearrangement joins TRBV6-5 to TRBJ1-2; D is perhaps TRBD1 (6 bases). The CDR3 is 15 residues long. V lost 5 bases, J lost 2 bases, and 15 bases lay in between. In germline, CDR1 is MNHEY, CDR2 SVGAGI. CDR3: CASSPPRGLNYGYTF. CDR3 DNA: TGTGCCAGCAGTCCGCCGAGGGGGTTGAACTATGGCTACACCTTC.

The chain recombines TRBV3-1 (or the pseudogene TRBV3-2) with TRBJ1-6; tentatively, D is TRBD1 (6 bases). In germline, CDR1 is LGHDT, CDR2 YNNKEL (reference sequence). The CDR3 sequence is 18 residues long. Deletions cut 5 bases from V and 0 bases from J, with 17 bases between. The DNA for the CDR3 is TGTGCCAGCAGCTCCTCACGGGGGGCCAGCTCCTATAATTCACCCCTCCACTTT. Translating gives CASSSSRGASSYNSPLHF.

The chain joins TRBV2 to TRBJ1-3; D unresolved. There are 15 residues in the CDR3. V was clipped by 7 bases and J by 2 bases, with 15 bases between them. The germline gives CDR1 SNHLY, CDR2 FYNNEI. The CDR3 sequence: CASTSGSSTGNTIYF. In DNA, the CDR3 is TGTGCCAGCACCTCCGGGTCCTCAACTGGAAACACCATATATTTT.

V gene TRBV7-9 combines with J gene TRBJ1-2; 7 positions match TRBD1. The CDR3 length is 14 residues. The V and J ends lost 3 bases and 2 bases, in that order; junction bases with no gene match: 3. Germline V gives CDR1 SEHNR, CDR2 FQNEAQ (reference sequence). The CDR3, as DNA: TGTGCCAGCAGCTTGGAGACAGGGAACTATGGCTACACCTTC. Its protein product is CASSLETGNYGYTF.

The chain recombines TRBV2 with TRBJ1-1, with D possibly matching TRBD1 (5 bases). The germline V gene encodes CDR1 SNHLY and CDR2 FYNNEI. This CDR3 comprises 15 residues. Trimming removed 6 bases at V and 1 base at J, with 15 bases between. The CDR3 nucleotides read TGTGCCAGCAGGAGGAGTCGACAGTGGAACACTGAAGCTTTCTTT. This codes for CASRRSRQWNTEAFF.

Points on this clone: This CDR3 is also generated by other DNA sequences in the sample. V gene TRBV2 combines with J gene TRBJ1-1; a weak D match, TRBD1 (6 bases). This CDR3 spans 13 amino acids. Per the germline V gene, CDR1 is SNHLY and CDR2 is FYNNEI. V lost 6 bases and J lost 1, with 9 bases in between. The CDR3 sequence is CASRVDRNTEAFF. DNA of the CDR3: TGTGCCAGCAGAGTGGACAGGAACACTGAAGCTTTCTTT.

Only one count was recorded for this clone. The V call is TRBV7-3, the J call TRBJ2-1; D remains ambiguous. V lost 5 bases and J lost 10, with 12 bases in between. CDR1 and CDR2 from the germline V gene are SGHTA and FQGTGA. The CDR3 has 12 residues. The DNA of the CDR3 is TGTGCCAGCAGCCCACCGTCAGGAGAGCAGTTCTTC. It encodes CASSPPSGEQFF.

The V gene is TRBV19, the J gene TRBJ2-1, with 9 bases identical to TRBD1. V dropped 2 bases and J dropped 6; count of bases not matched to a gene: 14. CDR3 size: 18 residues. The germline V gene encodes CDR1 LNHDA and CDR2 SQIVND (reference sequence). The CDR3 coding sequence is TGTGCCAGTAGTATAATGTCCGGGACAGGGATAAAGGGCAATGAGCAGTTCTTC. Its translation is CASSIMSGTGIKGNEQFF. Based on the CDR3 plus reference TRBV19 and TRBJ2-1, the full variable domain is DGGITQSPKYLFRKEGQNVTLSCEQNLNHDAMYWYRQDPGQGLRLIYYSQIVNDFQKGDIAEGYSVSREKKESFPLTVTSAQKNPTAFYLCASSIMSGTGIKGNEQFFGPGTRLTVL.

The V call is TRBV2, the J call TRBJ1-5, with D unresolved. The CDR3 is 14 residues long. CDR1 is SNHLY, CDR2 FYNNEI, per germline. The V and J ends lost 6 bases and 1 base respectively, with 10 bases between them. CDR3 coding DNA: TGTGCCAGCAGAGCAGGTTCGAGCAATCAGCCCCAGCATTTT. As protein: CASRAGSSNQPQHF.

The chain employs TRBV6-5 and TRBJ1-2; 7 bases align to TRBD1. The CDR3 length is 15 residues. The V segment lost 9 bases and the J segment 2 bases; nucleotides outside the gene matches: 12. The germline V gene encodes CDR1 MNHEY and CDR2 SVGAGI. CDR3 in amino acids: CASVKTGELNYGYTF. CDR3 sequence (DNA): TGTGCCAGTGTAAAAACAGGGGAACTCAACTATGGCTACACCTTC.

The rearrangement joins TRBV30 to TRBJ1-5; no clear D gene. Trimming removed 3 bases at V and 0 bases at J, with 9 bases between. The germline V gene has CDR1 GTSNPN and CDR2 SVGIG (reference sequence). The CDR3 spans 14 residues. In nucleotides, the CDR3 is TGTGCCTGGAGGGGCGGAGGTAGCAATCAGCCCCAGCATTTT. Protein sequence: CAWRGGGSNQPQHF.

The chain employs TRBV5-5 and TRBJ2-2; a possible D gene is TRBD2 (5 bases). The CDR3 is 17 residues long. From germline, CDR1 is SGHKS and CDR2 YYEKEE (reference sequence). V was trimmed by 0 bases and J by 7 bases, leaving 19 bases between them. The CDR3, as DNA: TGTGCCAGCAGCTTGGGGGCTAGCTCCATGACACACGGGGAGCTGTTTTTT. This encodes CASSLGASSMTHGELFF.

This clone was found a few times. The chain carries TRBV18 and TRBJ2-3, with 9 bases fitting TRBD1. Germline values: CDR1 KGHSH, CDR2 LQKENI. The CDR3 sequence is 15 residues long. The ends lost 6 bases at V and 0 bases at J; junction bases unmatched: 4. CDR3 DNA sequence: TGTGCCAGCTCCCAGACAGGGGGTAGCACAGATACGCAGTATTTT. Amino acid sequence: CASSQTGGSTDTQYF.

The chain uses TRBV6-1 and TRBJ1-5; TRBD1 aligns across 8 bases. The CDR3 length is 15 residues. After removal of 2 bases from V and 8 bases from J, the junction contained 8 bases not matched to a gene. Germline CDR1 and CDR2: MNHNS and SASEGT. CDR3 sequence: CASSEQGAAGEPQHF. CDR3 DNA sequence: TGTGCCAGCAGTGAACAGGGGGCCGCCGGGGAGCCCCAGCATTTT.

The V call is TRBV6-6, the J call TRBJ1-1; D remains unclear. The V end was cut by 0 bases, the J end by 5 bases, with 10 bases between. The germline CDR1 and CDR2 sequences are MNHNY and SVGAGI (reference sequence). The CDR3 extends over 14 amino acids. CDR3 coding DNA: TGTGCCAGCAGTTACTCCAGTTTCGGGACTGAAGCTTTCTTT. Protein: CASSYSSFGTEAFF.

This CDR3 reads CASSVGLMNSPLHF. Written as DNA, the CDR3 is TGTGCCAGCAGTGTTGGACTGATGAATTCACCCCTCCACTTT. This sequence joins TRBV2 and TRBJ1-6, with D unresolved. Germline V gene sequence: CDR1 SNHLY, CDR2 FYNNEI. The CDR3 runs 14 residues. V lost 4 bases, J lost 7 bases, and 11 bases lay in between.

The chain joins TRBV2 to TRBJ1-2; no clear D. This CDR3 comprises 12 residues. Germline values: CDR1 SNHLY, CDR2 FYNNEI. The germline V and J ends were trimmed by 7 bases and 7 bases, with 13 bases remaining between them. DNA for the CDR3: TGTGCCAGCACCGAAGATCGGGTTGGCTACACCTTC. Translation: CASTEDRVGYTF.

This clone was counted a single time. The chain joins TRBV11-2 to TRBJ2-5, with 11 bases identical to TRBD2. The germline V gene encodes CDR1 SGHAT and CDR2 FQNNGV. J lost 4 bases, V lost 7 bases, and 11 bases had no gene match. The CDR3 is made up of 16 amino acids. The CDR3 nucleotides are TGTGCCAGCACCATAAAGGGGCTAGCGGGGGGAGAGACCCAGTACTTC. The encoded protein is CASTIKGLAGGETQYF. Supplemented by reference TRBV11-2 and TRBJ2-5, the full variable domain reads EAGVAQSPRYKIIEKRQSVAFWCNPISGHATLYWYQQILGQGPKLLIQFQNNGVVDDSQLPKDRFSAERLKGVDSTLKIQPAKLEDSAVYLCASTIKGLAGGETQYFGPGTRLLVL.

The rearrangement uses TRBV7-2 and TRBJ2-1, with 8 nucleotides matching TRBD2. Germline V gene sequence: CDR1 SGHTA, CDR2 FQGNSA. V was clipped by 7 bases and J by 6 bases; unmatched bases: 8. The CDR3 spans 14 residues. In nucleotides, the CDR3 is TGTGCCAGCACCACAGGGACTAGGATCAATGAGCAGTTCTTC. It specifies CASTTGTRINEQFF.

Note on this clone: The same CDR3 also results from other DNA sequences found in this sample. The CDR3 here is CASSERNYGYTF. The CDR3 coding sequence is TGTGCCAGCAGTGAGAGGAACTATGGCTACACCTTC. This rearrangement joins TRBV6-1 to TRBJ1-2; no clear D. V was clipped by 3 bases and J by 2 bases, with 4 bases between them. Germline assignment: CDR1 MNHNS and CDR2 SASEGT. The CDR3 length is 12 residues.

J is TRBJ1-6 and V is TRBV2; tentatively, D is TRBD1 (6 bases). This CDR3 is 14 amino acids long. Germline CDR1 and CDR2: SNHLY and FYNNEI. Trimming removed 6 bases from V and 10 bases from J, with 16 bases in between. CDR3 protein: CASRNPGHLSPLHF. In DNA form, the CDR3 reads TGTGCCAGCAGGAACCCGGGACACCTCTCACCCCTCCACTTT.